A single sample is the source of the 13 T cell receptor beta chains below, sequenced in a study of T cell clonality in common variable immunodeficiency. The method was immunoSEQ multiplex PCR; TCRdb's version includes in-frame clones alone and lacks a portion of them. This repertoire holds about 66,000 clones, and none appear only once. Sequencing was done on a sample of peripheral blood mononuclear cells. The receptors here all came from a person aged 18-69 years in good health.

This clone was recorded at least ten times. The CDR3 goes on 3 residues after the read ends, and that part is filled in from the germline J gene. V usage is TRBV7-2 and J usage is TRBJ1-1; D remains ambiguous. V lost 4 bases and J lost 0, with 12 bases in between. The CDR3 totals 15 residues. Germline values: CDR1 SGHTA, CDR2 FQGNSA. The CDR3 here is CASSSAGSLNTEAFF. CDR3 DNA, as far as it was read: TGTGCCAGCAGCTCCGCGGGATCCCTGAACACTGAA. Looking up the rest from reference TRBV7-2 and TRBJ1-1 gives the full variable domain: GAGVSQSPSNKVTEKGKDVELRCDPISGHTALYWYRQSLGQGLEFLIYFQGNSAPDKSGLPSDRFSAERTGGSVSTLTIQRTQQEDSAVYLCASSSAGSLNTEAFFGQGTRLTVV.

At least ten counts were recorded for this clone. Sequencing ends 3 residues short of the CDR3 end; the germline J gene provides the rest. The rearrangement links TRBV20-1 to TRBJ2-2; 13 bases fit TRBD2. Trimming cost V 6 bases and J 6 bases; bases outside gene matches: 7. The CDR3 covers 15 residues. Germline values: CDR1 DFQATT, CDR2 SNEGSKA (reference sequence). The CDR3 bases that were read are TGCAGTGCAATACTAGCGGGAGGGATACCCGGGGAG. Translated, it gives CSAILAGGIPGE. Given in full, the CDR3 is CSAILAGGIPGELFF.

The table lists this clone with many counts. The read is 3 residues too short to cover the CDR3 end, so that end is filled in from the germline J gene. This sequence joins TRBV5-1 and TRBJ1-1, with D possibly TRBD1 on 5 matching bases. V was clipped by 1 base and J by 0 bases, with 13 bases between them. The CDR3 length is 16 residues. In germline, CDR1 is SGHRS, CDR2 YFSETQ. CDR3 DNA (partial): TGCGCCAGCAGCTTGCGGCCAGGGAAGATGAACACTGAA. The encoded protein is CASSLRPGKMNTE. The whole CDR3 is CASSLRPGKMNTEAFF.

There are many counts of this clone. Sequencing ends 3 residues short of the CDR3 end; the germline J gene provides the rest. The chain recombines TRBV18 with TRBJ2-1; 8 bases agree with TRBD1. The trim removed 2 bases at V and 4 bases at J, leaving 7 bases unmatched. CDR3 length equals 16 residues. Germline V gene lookup returns CDR1 KGHSH and CDR2 LQKENI. CDR3 DNA (partial): TGTGCCAGCTCACCATTTAGCCAGGGGGCTTACAATGAG. It specifies CASSPFSQGAYNE. The entire CDR3 reads CASSPFSQGAYNEQFF.

In its sample, this clone was seen many times. The sequenced part of the CDR3 DNA is TGTGCCAGCAGCCCATCGTCAGGTACCGGTCAGCCC. This gives the protein CASSPSSGTGQP. The entire CDR3 protein reads CASSPSSGTGQPQHF. V gene TRBV7-6 combines with J gene TRBJ1-5; D is ambiguous. The CDR3 end is not reached by the read, which stops 3 residues before it; the germline J gene fills it in. Germline CDR1 reads SGHVS; CDR2 reads FNYEAQ. Trimming stripped 5 bases from V and 6 bases from J, with 17 bases between. This CDR3 has 15 amino acids. The whole variable domain, remainder taken from reference TRBV7-6 and TRBJ1-5, is GAGVSQSPRYKVTKRGQDVALRCDPISGHVSLYWYRQALGQGPEFLTYFNYEAQQDKSGLPNDRFSAERPEGSISTLTIQRTEQRDSAMYRCASSPSSGTGQPQHFGDGTRLSIL.

This clone appeared many times. The read is 3 residues too short to cover the CDR3 end, so that end is filled in from the germline J gene. This chain joins TRBV12-3 or TRBV12-4 and TRBJ1-1, with D tentatively TRBD1 (6 bases). The V end was cut by 6 bases, the J end by 4 bases, with 12 bases between. There are 13 residues in the CDR3. The sequenced CDR3 bases are TGTGCCAGCAGCCGACAGGTCCGCACTGAA. It is translated as CASSRQVRTE. The full CDR3 is CASSRQVRTEAFF.

This clone was found many times. The read ends 3 residues early relative to the CDR3; the germline J gene fills the gap. The V gene is TRBV14, the J gene TRBJ1-6, with 7 bases aligning to TRBD1. Germline lookup yields CDR1 SGHDN and CDR2 FVKESK. The V segment lost 1 base and the J segment 10 bases; nucleotides outside the gene matches: 10. This CDR3 contains 16 residues. CDR3 bases read: TGTGCCAGCAGCCAAGGTAAGGGGGCTCGGAGGTCACCC. This codes for CASSQGKGARRSP. The whole CDR3 sequence is CASSQGKGARRSPLHF.

This clone was detected many times. The CDR3 end falls 3 residues outside the read, so it is completed with the germline J gene. This chain joins TRBV19 and TRBJ1-2; a possible D gene is TRBD1 (6 bases). Germline V gives CDR1 LNHDA, CDR2 SQIVND (reference sequence). There are 17 residues in the CDR3. V was pared by 3 bases and J by 7 bases, with 24 bases between. The chain's CDR3 is CASSIYTGTPSFGGYTF. The covered CDR3 bases are TGTGCCAGTAGTATTTATACCGGGACACCGTCTTTTGGTGGC.

This clone occurred many times. Coverage ceases 3 residues before the CDR3 finishes, and the germline J gene fills in the end. The chain recombines TRBV2 with TRBJ1-2; 9 bases fit TRBD1. CDR3 size: 17 residues. Per the germline V gene, CDR1 is SNHLY and CDR2 is FYNNEI. With 7 bases clipped from V and 4 bases from J, the junction kept 16 bases outside the gene matches. The CDR3 DNA, read in part, is TGTGCCAGCAAAGTGTCAGGACAGGGGCGTTTAGGCTATGGC. The encoded protein is CASKVSGQGRLGYG. The CDR3, in full, reads CASKVSGQGRLGYGYTF. The variable domain in full, completed from reference TRBV2 and TRBJ1-2, reads EPEVTQTPSHQVTQMGQEVILRCVPISNHLYFYWYRQILGQKVEFLVSFYNNEISEKSEIFDDQFSVERPDGSNFTLKIRSTKLEDSAMYFCASKVSGQGRLGYGYTFGSGTRLTVV.

There are many counts of this clone. The read stops 3 residues short of the end of the CDR3; the missing end is completed from the germline J gene. This chain joins TRBV3-1 (or the pseudogene TRBV3-2) and TRBJ1-4; 8 bases match TRBD1. The J segment lost 8 bases and the V segment lost 4 bases, leaving 9 bases of the junction unmatched. The CDR3 sequence is 15 residues long. Germline CDR1 is LGHDT and CDR2 is YNNKEL (reference sequence). CDR3 in amino acids: CASSPGQGRREKLFF. The CDR3 bases that were read are TGTGCCAGCAGCCCAGGACAGGGTAGGAGGGAAAAA.

This clone was detected ten times or more. CDR3 in amino acids: CAISDRDLTGELFF. The sequenced CDR3 bases are TGTGCCATCAGTGACCGGGACTTAACCGGGGAG. This sequence joins TRBV10-3 and TRBJ2-2; possibly TRBD2 for D (6 bases). The read gets to within 3 residues of the CDR3 end, and the germline J gene fills in the rest. The germline CDR1 and CDR2 sequences are ENHRY and SYGVKD. V dropped 3 bases and J dropped 5 bases, with 10 bases sitting between them. This CDR3 has 14 amino acids.

This clone appeared many times. The read terminates 3 residues before the CDR3 end, so the remaining end is supplied by the germline J gene. J is TRBJ1-3 and V is TRBV28; 7 bases align to TRBD1. The CDR3 runs to 15 residues. The V gene end was trimmed by 8 bases and the J gene end by 2 bases; junction bases not matched to a gene: 9. CDR1 and CDR2 from the germline V gene are MDHEN and SYDVKM. CDR3 DNA, as far as it was read: TGTGCCAGCGGGTTCTCCGGACAGGCTGGAAACACC. As protein: CASGFSGQAGNT. The complete CDR3 protein is CASGFSGQAGNTIYF.

The sample holds many counts of this clone. From the germline J gene comes the end of the CDR3, since the read stops 3 residues before it. The rearrangement joins TRBV20-1 to TRBJ1-6, with D possibly TRBD1 on 5 matching bases. Germline V gene lookup returns CDR1 DFQATT and CDR2 SNEGSKA (reference sequence). The CDR3 contains 13 residues. This CDR3 reads CTPPEGFNSPLHF. The DNA read from the CDR3 is TGCACCCCGCCAGAGGGGTTCAATTCACCC.